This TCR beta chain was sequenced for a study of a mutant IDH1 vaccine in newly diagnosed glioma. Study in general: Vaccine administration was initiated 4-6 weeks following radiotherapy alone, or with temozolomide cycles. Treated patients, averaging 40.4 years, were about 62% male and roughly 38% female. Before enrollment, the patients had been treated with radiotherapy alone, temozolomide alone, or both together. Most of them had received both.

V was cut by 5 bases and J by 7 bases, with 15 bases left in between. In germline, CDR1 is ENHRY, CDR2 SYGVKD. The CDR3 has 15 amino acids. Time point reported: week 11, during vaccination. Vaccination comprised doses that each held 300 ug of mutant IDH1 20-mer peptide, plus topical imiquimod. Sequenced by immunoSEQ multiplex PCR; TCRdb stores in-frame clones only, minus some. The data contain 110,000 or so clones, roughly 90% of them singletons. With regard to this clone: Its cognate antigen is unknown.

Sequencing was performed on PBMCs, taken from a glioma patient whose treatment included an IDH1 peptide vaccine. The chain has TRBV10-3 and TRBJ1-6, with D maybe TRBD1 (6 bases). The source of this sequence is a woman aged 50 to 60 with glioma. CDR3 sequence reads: CAISPQGGKNSPLHF. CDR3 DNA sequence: TGTGCCATCAGTCCACAGGGTGGCAAAAATTCACCCCTCCACTTT.